These T cell receptor beta chains were read from a single sample in a study of T-cell reconstitution after alpha-beta-depleted transplantation in children. TCRdb passed the PCR reads through MiXCR, listing each CDR3 protein once. This table has hundreds of thousands of distinct CDR3 sequences, approximately 14% appearing once. The material sequenced was PBMCs, taken before TCRalphabeta/CD19-depleted stem cell transplant. The origin of the receptors is a girl aged 2-15 years with congenital amegakaryocytic thrombocytopenia, due to receive a stem cell transplant. Each CDR3 is given with its conserved first and last residue. A D gene is named only where the DNA matches it firmly. Rows may omit the clone size; those that give it use once, few, many or a size class.

cdr3_nt | cdr3_aa | cdr3_length | v_call | clone_size | d_call | j_call
TGTGCCAGCAGCGCCGCCGAGCGGGTCCAGTACTTC | CASSAAERVQYF | 12 | TRBV9 | - | - | TRBJ2-5
TGTGCCAGCAGTCCCCCGGGACAAAGGGAAGAGACCCAGTACTTC | CASSPPGQREETQYF | 15 | TRBV12-3/TRBV12-4 | few | - | TRBJ2-5
TGTGCCAGCAGCAACTCACAGGGTACAAAGGCGGATGGCTACACCTTC | CASSNSQGTKADGYTF | 16 | TRBV5-5 | - | - | TRBJ1-2
TGTGCCTGGAGTAATGCACACCATCAGCCCCAGCATTTT | CAWSNAHHQPQHF | 13 | TRBV30 | few | - | TRBJ1-5
TGCAGCGTTGAAGTTGCGGTCAAAAGCGGATATAGCACAGATACGCAGTATTTT | CSVEVAVKSGYSTDTQYF | 18 | TRBV29-1 | many | - | TRBJ2-3
TGCAGTGCCTCTAGCGGGAGTCTGCAAGAGCAGTACTTC | CSASSGSLQEQYF | 13 | TRBV20-1 | many | TRBD2 | TRBJ2-7
TGCAGCGTTGTTGGCGGTCTGTCCTACAATGAGCAGTTCTTC | CSVVGGLSYNEQFF | 14 | TRBV29-1 | many | - | TRBJ2-1
TGTGCCAGCAGCTTACTTCGTACGGGAGGGCCCTGGGAGACCCAGTACTTC | CASSLLRTGGPWETQYF | 17 | TRBV7-2 | few | TRBD2 | TRBJ2-5
TGTGCCAGCAGCTCCAACCGGGACAGGGTCCACATCAGCTCCTACGAGCAGTACTTC | CASSSNRDRVHISSYEQYF | 19 | TRBV7-6 | - | TRBD1 | TRBJ2-7
- | CSVVPGLSLDEQYF | 14 | TRBV29-1 | many | - | TRBJ2-7
TGCAGTGCCCAGAGGGCAGATACGCAGTATTTT | CSAQRADTQYF | 11 | TRBV20-1 | many | - | TRBJ2-3
TGCGCCAGCAGCTTAGGACGTTCTGGCGGGGAGCTGTTTTTT | CASSLGRSGGELFF | 14 | TRBV5-1 | - | - | TRBJ2-2
TGCGCCAGCAGCACACTTCTGAGGGCCGCTGGGGCCAACGTCCTGACTTTC | CASSTLLRAAGANVLTF | 17 | TRBV5-1 | - | - | TRBJ2-6
TGCGCCAGCAGCTTGGGTAGGTTTGGCAATGAGCAGTTCTTC | CASSLGRFGNEQFF | 14 | TRBV5-1 | many | - | TRBJ2-1
TGTGCCAGCAGCAATCAGGGTCCCCACGAGCAGTACTTC | CASSNQGPHEQYF | 13 | TRBV21-1 | many | - | TRBJ2-7
TGTGCCAGCAGTTACTCTGGGGCAGCTCAAGAGACCCAGTACTTC | CASSYSGAAQETQYF | 15 | TRBV6-5 | few | - | TRBJ2-5
TGTGCCAGCAGCCTAACTAGCGCGAGGGGTGGGAATGAGCAGTTCTTC | CASSLTSARGGNEQFF | 16 | TRBV12-3/TRBV12-4 | many | TRBD2 | TRBJ2-1
TGTGCCAGCAGTGTTCTAGGACCGGGAAATGAGCAGTTCTTC | CASSVLGPGNEQFF | 14 | TRBV2 | few | - | TRBJ2-1
TGCAGTGCTATTACGGGGCGGGAGTACCCAGATACGCAGTATTTT | CSAITGREYPDTQYF | 15 | TRBV20-1 | many | TRBD2 | TRBJ2-3
TGTGCCAGCAGTTTAAGCATAAGACCCACCGGGGAGCTGTTTTTT | CASSLSIRPTGELFF | 15 | TRBV28 | - | - | TRBJ2-2
TGCGCCAGCAGCCCAAGGTTGCGGACCTCGCCCAATGAGCAGTTCTTC | CASSPRLRTSPNEQFF | 16 | TRBV5-1 | few | - | TRBJ2-1
TGTGCCAGCAGGCCGGGACTAGGACGTAGTGGAGATACGCAGTATTTT | CASRPGLGRSGDTQYF | 16 | TRBV12-3/TRBV12-4 | - | TRBD2 | TRBJ2-3
TGTGCCAGCAGTGCGATACAGGGAAATGAGCAGTTCTTC | CASSAIQGNEQFF | 13 | TRBV6-1 | many | - | TRBJ2-1
TGTGCCAGCAGCCTACCGACTAGCGGGGCAACCCCGTCCAGCACAGATACGCAGTATTTT | CASSLPTSGATPSSTDTQYF | 20 | TRBV7-2 | few | TRBD2 | TRBJ2-3
TGTGCCAGCAGCTCCGACAATACCTACGAGCAGTACTTC | CASSSDNTYEQYF | 13 | TRBV7-9 | few | - | TRBJ2-7
TGTGCCACCGGGTTCCCCGGCAATGAGCAGTTCTTC | CATGFPGNEQFF | 12 | TRBV12-3/TRBV12-4 | - | - | TRBJ2-1
TGTGCCAGCAGTTATCGTCAACATTTAGGGAATGAGCAGTTCTTC | CASSYRQHLGNEQFF | 15 | TRBV6-5 | many | - | TRBJ2-1
TGTGCCAGCAGTTACCTTCGTAGCGGCCTAGGACAAGAGACCCAGTACTTC | CASSYLRSGLGQETQYF | 17 | TRBV6-5 | few | - | TRBJ2-5